This passage covers 17 T cell receptor beta chains from one sample sequenced in a study of T-cell reconstitution after alpha-beta-depleted transplantation in children. A library of TCRbeta sequences, prepared with unique molecular identifiers, was generated. MiXCR, applied by TCRdb to the PCR reads, yields one record per CDR3 protein. The sample records about 250,000 distinct CDR3 sequences, 20% to 30% being singletons. The sequencing used PBMCs, mostly from graft donor cells, collected 360 days after TCRalphabeta/CD19-depleted stem cell transplant. The source of these receptors is a female patient aged 2-15 years who had a stem cell transplant for congenital amegakaryocytic thrombocytopenia, so the T cells may come from the graft donor.

At least ten counts were recorded for this clonotype. The gene calls are TRBV7-6 and TRBJ2-1; D possibly corresponds to TRBD2 (7 bases). V lost 1 base and J 7 bases, leaving 23 bases between the germline ends. The CDR3 covers 18 residues. The germline gives CDR1 SGHVS, CDR2 FNYEAQ. The CDR3, as DNA: TGTGCCAGCAGCTTAGGAGGATCACGGGGGGCGGTTAGGAATGAGCAGTTCTTC. Amino acids: CASSLGGSRGAVRNEQFF.

The chain combines TRBV28 with TRBJ2-1, with 11 bases fitting TRBD2. This CDR3 is 14 amino acids long. Per germline, CDR1 MDHEN and CDR2 SYDVKM. V dropped 5 bases and J dropped 14; count of bases not matched to a gene: 11. The CDR3 reads CASSPISGGGIKFF. The CDR3 region has the DNA TGTGCCAGCAGTCCCATTAGCGGGGGGGGGATAAAGTTCTTC.

The V call is TRBV5-1, the J call TRBJ2-1, with a weak D call TRBD2 (7 bases). Trimming cost V 3 bases and J 10 bases, with 23 bases left between them. The CDR3 runs to 16 residues. Looked up from germline, CDR1 is SGHRS and CDR2 is YFSETQ. CDR3 nucleotides: TGCGCCAGCAGCTCACCGGCGGGGGCGCCCCGTTCGGAGCAGTTCTTC. Amino acids: CASSSPAGAPRSEQFF.

This clonotype was counted many times. The chain uses TRBV5-1 and TRBJ2-7; D may be TRBD2 (5 bases). Trimming removed 1 base from V and 3 bases from J, with 8 bases in between. The germline CDR1 and CDR2 sequences are SGHRS and YFSETQ. The CDR3 length is 13 residues. The chain's CDR3 is CASSLRGVYEQYF. For the CDR3, the DNA is TGCGCCAGCAGCTTGCGGGGTGTCTACGAGCAGTACTTC.

The chain carries TRBV27 and TRBJ1-2, with 9 positions matching TRBD1. The CDR3 has 16 amino acids. The V gene's germline CDR1 is MNHEY and CDR2 SMNVEV (reference sequence). V was pared by 3 bases and J by 5 bases, with 10 bases of the junction left unmatched. In DNA form, the CDR3 reads TGTGCCAGCAGTTTTCTAACAGGGGGCTTTACGTATGGCTACACCTTC. Protein: CASSFLTGGFTYGYTF.

This clonotype showed up just a few times. The chain is built from TRBV5-1 and TRBJ2-7; 8 nucleotides agree with TRBD1. There are 15 residues in the CDR3. CDR1 is SGHRS and CDR2 is YFSETQ in the germline V gene. The V segment lost 1 base and the J segment 0 bases; nucleotides outside the gene matches: 3. CDR3 loop: CASSLRTGNSYEQYF. In nucleotides, the CDR3 is TGCGCCAGCAGCTTGAGGACAGGGAACTCCTACGAGCAGTACTTC.

Here the CDR3 DNA reads TGCAGTGCTAGGTCACGTGCGACTAGCGGGGCCCTTGGGAATGAGCAGTTCTTC. It is translated as CSARSRATSGALGNEQFF. This rearrangement joins TRBV20-1 to TRBJ2-1; the match to TRBD2 covers 11 bases. The germline V gene encodes CDR1 DFQATT and CDR2 SNEGSKA (reference sequence). The V and J ends lost 3 bases and 7 bases, in that order; junction bases with no gene match: 17. The CDR3 covers 18 residues.

The rearrangement joins TRBV4-1 to TRBJ2-3; a weak D match, TRBD2 (5 bases). This CDR3 has 17 amino acids. V was clipped by 0 bases and J by 3 bases, with 16 bases between them. CDR1 is MGHRA, CDR2 YSYEKL, per germline. The CDR3 DNA sequence: TGCGCCAGCAGCCAAGATGTGGCTAGCATTGGGACAGATACGCAGTATTTT. Translation gives CASSQDVASIGTDTQYF.

This clonotype came up a few times. V is TRBV2 and J is TRBJ2-1, with D uncertain. Germline lookup yields CDR1 SNHLY and CDR2 FYNNEI. This CDR3 contains 16 residues. V was clipped by 2 bases and J by 6 bases, with 17 bases between them. CDR3 loop: CASSENSVPLGNEQFF. CDR3 coding DNA: TGTGCCAGCAGTGAAAACAGCGTCCCCCTAGGCAATGAGCAGTTCTTC.

This clonotype was found a few times. The genes are TRBV29-1 and TRBJ2-5; 13 nucleotides line up with TRBD2. Germline assignment: CDR1 SQVTM and CDR2 ANQGSEA. J was trimmed by 2 bases and V by 4 bases; bases with no gene match: 4. The CDR3 runs 15 residues. The CDR3 bases are TGCAGCGTTGCCGGGACTAGCGGGGCTCAAGAGACCCAGTACTTC. Its protein is CSVAGTSGAQETQYF. Variable domain in full (rest from reference TRBV29-1 and TRBJ2-5): SAVISQKPSRDICQRGTSLTIQCQVDSQVTMMFWYRQQPGQSLTLIATANQGSEATYESGFVIDKFPISRPNLTFSTLTVSNMSPEDSSIYLCSVAGTSGAQETQYFGPGTRLLVL.

The chain carries TRBV28 and TRBJ2-7; 9 nucleotides match TRBD2. CDR3 length: 15 amino acids. From germline, CDR1 is MDHEN and CDR2 SYDVKM. J gave up 7 bases and V 2 bases, and 9 bases lay outside the gene matches. This CDR3 reads CASSLEAGGPWEQYF. The CDR3 coding sequence is TGTGCCAGCAGTTTAGAAGCGGGAGGTCCCTGGGAGCAGTACTTC.

This clonotype has just a few counts. The gene calls are TRBV24-1 and TRBJ2-1; D unresolved. This CDR3 is 15 amino acids long. V lost 1 base to trimming and J lost 8 bases, with 14 bases between them. The germline gives CDR1 KGHDR, CDR2 SFDVKD. This CDR3 reads CATSDLLTPLDEQFF. The CDR3 region has the DNA TGTGCCACCAGTGATTTATTAACCCCGCTTGATGAGCAGTTCTTC.

This clonotype was observed a few times. The chain links TRBV27 to TRBJ2-1, with D possibly being TRBD1 or TRBD2 (5 bases each). Germline assignment: CDR1 MNHEY and CDR2 SMNVEV (reference sequence). The CDR3 runs to 14 residues. CDR3 region: CAARGGLSYNEQFF. Written as DNA, the CDR3 is TGTGCAGCGAGGGGCGGCCTCTCCTACAATGAGCAGTTCTTC.

There are a few counts of this clonotype. The J gene is TRBJ2-2, the V gene TRBV7-8; 10 bases match TRBD1. From germline, CDR1 is SGHVS and CDR2 FQNEAQ. The CDR3 spans 17 residues. V dropped 1 base and J dropped 5; count of bases not matched to a gene: 7. The CDR3 is CASSLGKDRGQTGELFF. CDR3 DNA: TGTGCCAGCAGCTTAGGAAAAGACAGGGGGCAGACCGGGGAGCTGTTTTTT.

J is TRBJ2-5 and V is TRBV4-2, with 7 bases lining up with TRBD2. In germline, CDR1 is LGHNA, CDR2 YNFKEQ. V shed 1 base, J shed 4 bases, and the junction held 3 bases outside the gene matches. This CDR3 region has 14 residues. CDR3: CASSQGQRGETQYF. The CDR3 DNA follows: TGTGCCAGCAGCCAAGGGCAGCGGGGAGAGACCCAGTACTTC.

This clonotype was found many times. This chain joins TRBV29-1 and TRBJ1-6, with D hard to call. The V and J ends lost 4 bases and 6 bases respectively, with 10 bases between them. The CDR3 extends over 13 amino acids. CDR1 and CDR2 (germline): SQVTM, ANQGSEA. CDR3 region: CSVAERTNSPLHF. The CDR3 DNA is TGCAGCGTTGCGGAGAGGACTAATTCACCCCTCCACTTT.

The gene calls are TRBV7-2 and TRBJ2-7; D call uncertain. The V end lost 5 bases, the J end lost 6 bases, and 8 bases lay between the germline ends. From germline, CDR1 is SGHTA and CDR2 FQGNSA. The CDR3 extends over 11 amino acids. DNA of the CDR3: TGTGCCAGCAGCCCTTTTCGCGAGCAGTACTTC. The encoded protein is CASSPFREQYF. The full variable domain, completed using reference TRBV7-2 and TRBJ2-7, is GAGVSQSPSNKVTEKGKDVELRCDPISGHTALYWYRQSLGQGLEFLIYFQGNSAPDKSGLPSDRFSAERTGGSVSTLTIQRTQQEDSAVYLCASSPFREQYFGPGTRLTVT.